The 24 T cell receptor beta chains below all came from one sample that was sequenced in a study of Graves' ophthalmopathy and Graves' hyperthyroidism. As the template, RNA transcripts were used to amplify TCR beta CDR3 regions. Second-round multiplex PCR came after first-round RT-PCR with HTBI primers. MiXCR was run by TCRdb on the multiplex PCR reads, yielding one entry per CDR3 protein. The table lists over a million distinct CDR3 sequences, about 35% of them singletons. The sample comprised peripheral blood or thyroid tissue (not recorded which). These TCRs come from an adult man with Graves' hyperthyroidism.

This clonotype was detected only a few times. The chain is built from TRBV19 and TRBJ2-7, with 8 bases matching TRBD1. The germline V gene encodes CDR1 LNHDA and CDR2 SQIVND (reference sequence). CDR3 length: 15 residues. J gave up 4 bases and V 3 bases, and 8 bases lay outside the gene matches. Here the CDR3 DNA reads TGTGCCAGTAGTATCAAGGGACAGGACCATTACGAGCAGTACTTC. Protein: CASSIKGQDHYEQYF. Full variable domain (rest looked up from reference TRBV19 and TRBJ2-7): DGGITQSPKYLFRKEGQNVTLSCEQNLNHDAMYWYRQDPGQGLRLIYYSQIVNDFQKGDIAEGYSVSREKKESFPLTVTSAQKNPTAFYLCASSIKGQDHYEQYFGPGTRLTVT.

Concerning this clonotype itself: This may be a read error, as it is one base from a much larger clone. The V call is TRBV20-1, the J call TRBJ2-2, with D possibly being TRBD2 (5 bases). The CDR3 runs 11 residues. CDR1 is DFQATT and CDR2 is SNEGSKA in the germline V gene (reference sequence). The CDR3 loop reads CSARRTGKLFF. CDR3 nucleotide sequence: TGCAGTGCTAGACGGACCGGGAAGCTGTTTTTT.

This clonotype was counted many times. The chain joins TRBV9 to TRBJ1-4; possibly TRBD1 for D (5 bases). Trimming removed 0 bases from V and 3 bases from J, with 6 bases in between. Germline lookup yields CDR1 SGDLS and CDR2 YYNGEE. This CDR3 is built from 14 residues. The CDR3 nucleotides are TGTGCCAGCAGCGTAGGAGGGGCTAATGAAAAACTGTTTTTT. This translates into CASSVGGANEKLFF.

The chain uses TRBV7-9 and TRBJ1-5; D not resolved. Germline V gene data show CDR1 as SEHNR and CDR2 as FQNEAQ (reference sequence). CDR3 length: 14 amino acids. The V end lost 1 base, the J end lost 2 bases, and 6 bases lay between the germline ends. CDR3 sequence: CASSLDWGNQPQHF. CDR3 nucleotides: TGTGCCAGCAGCTTAGATTGGGGCAATCAGCCCCAGCATTTT.

This chain links TRBV12-3 or TRBV12-4 with TRBJ1-1; D is unresolved. The CDR3 runs 15 residues. V gave up 4 bases and J gave up 6 bases, with 18 bases separating them. Here the CDR3 DNA reads TGTGCCAGCAGTTCAGTGGCGGTCGGGGTCTCTGAAGCTTTCTTT. Translation: CASSSVAVGVSEAFF.

This chain joins TRBV5-5 and TRBJ2-7; 8 nucleotides match TRBD1. Germline assignment: CDR1 SGHKS and CDR2 YYEKEE (reference sequence). V lost 2 bases and J lost 3; bases outside the gene matches: 4. The CDR3 is made up of 14 amino acids. The CDR3 loop reads CASSFLTGGYEQYF. The CDR3 DNA sequence: TGTGCCAGCAGCTTCCTTACAGGGGGCTACGAGCAGTACTTC.

With regard to this clonotype: A junction boundary mismatches the germline segment, possibly from a read error. This chain uses TRBV12-3 or TRBV12-4 with TRBJ2-5; 7 nucleotides line up with TRBD2. CDR3 length: 15 amino acids. CDR3 nucleotide sequence: TGTGCCAGCAGTTTCAACGCGGCTCGGGGGGAGACTCAGTACTTC. This gives the protein CASSFNAARGETQYF.

The table lists this clonotype with a few counts. This CDR3 is CASTLGPRTGGLVQPQHF. In DNA, the CDR3 is TGTGCCAGCACCCTTGGCCCCCGGACAGGGGGCTTAGTTCAGCCCCAGCATTTT. V usage is TRBV4-2 and J usage is TRBJ1-5; TRBD1 aligns across 11 bases. The CDR3 runs to 18 residues. The germline V gene encodes CDR1 LGHNA and CDR2 YNFKEQ. J lost 6 bases, V lost 7 bases, and 17 bases had no gene match.

This clonotype was counted only a few times. V usage is TRBV7-2 and J usage is TRBJ2-5; TRBD2 agrees at 11 bases. The CDR3 contains 14 residues. Germline values: CDR1 SGHTA, CDR2 FQGNSA. V lost 5 bases, J lost 10 bases, and 9 bases stayed unmatched. CDR3 in DNA: TGTGCCAGCAGCCACGAACCTAGCGGGAGGTTCCAGTACTTC. Translation: CASSHEPSGRFQYF.

This sequence joins TRBV10-3 and TRBJ2-7, with 8 bases lining up with TRBD2. This CDR3 spans 13 amino acids. The germline V gene has CDR1 ENHRY and CDR2 SYGVKD. This chain's CDR3 is CASTSGPVYEQYF. The CDR3 coding sequence is TGTGCTAGTACTAGCGGACCTGTCTACGAGCAGTACTTC.

The chain combines TRBV29-1 with TRBJ2-7; D may correspond to TRBD1 or TRBD2 (6 bases each). The length of the CDR3 is 14 residues. V was clipped by 4 bases and J by 0 bases, with 13 bases between them. Germline V gene sequence: CDR1 SQVTM, CDR2 ANQGSEA. CDR3: CSVARGTSSYEQYF. The CDR3 coding sequence is TGCAGCGTTGCCCGGGGGACAAGCTCCTACGAGCAGTACTTC.

This clonotype was found many times. The chain combines TRBV19 with TRBJ1-1; no reliable D call. V lost 3 bases and J 1 base, leaving 12 bases between the germline ends. The V gene's germline CDR1 is LNHDA and CDR2 SQIVND (reference sequence). This CDR3 spans 15 amino acids. CDR3 DNA sequence: TGTGCCAGTAGTATTTCGGTGTCAGCGAACACTGAAGCTTTCTTT. Encoded protein: CASSISVSANTEAFF.

The rearrangement joins TRBV20-1 to TRBJ2-7, with D possibly called TRBD1 or TRBD2 (5 bases each). Per germline, CDR1 DFQATT and CDR2 SNEGSKA (reference sequence). V was clipped by 6 bases and J by 4 bases, with 16 bases between them. The CDR3 has 13 residues. The CDR3 DNA sequence: TGCAGTGCCGCGACCGGGACCAAATACGAGCAGTACTTC. Translated, it gives CSAATGTKYEQYF.

Remarks on this clonotype: Given a much more abundant clone one base away, this may be a read error. The CDR3 nucleotides are TGTGCCAGCAACCAGCGCGGAAGCTCCTACGAGCAGCACTTC. It specifies CASNQRGSSYEQHF. This sequence joins TRBV2 and TRBJ2-7; D is undetermined. Per germline, CDR1 SNHLY and CDR2 FYNNEI. CDR3 length: 14 amino acids.

This clonotype was observed at least ten times. This sequence joins TRBV7-8 and TRBJ2-7, with 10 nucleotides matching TRBD2. Germline values: CDR1 SGHVS, CDR2 FQNEAQ. V lost 1 base and J lost 3; bases outside the gene matches: 15. The CDR3 runs 19 residues. This chain's CDR3 is CASSLEGRAGGPVHYEQYF. The DNA for the CDR3 is TGTGCCAGCAGCTTAGAGGGGCGAGCGGGAGGGCCGGTCCACTACGAGCAGTACTTC.

In this sample, this clonotype turned up many times. The rearrangement links TRBV12-3 or TRBV12-4 to TRBJ1-1; no firm D call. V was cut by 3 bases and J by 8 bases, with 13 bases left in between. The CDR3 runs to 13 residues. The CDR3 reads CASSFGAVTEAFF. As DNA, the CDR3 is TGTGCCAGCAGTTTCGGCGCCGTTACAGAAGCTTTCTTT.

The chain employs TRBV7-8 and TRBJ1-1; 7 positions match TRBD1. The germline V gene has CDR1 SGHVS and CDR2 FQNEAQ. The trim removed 6 bases at V and 4 bases at J, leaving 8 bases unmatched. The length of the CDR3 is 14 residues. CDR3 bases: TGTGCCAGCAGAGTGCCCCGGGACAGCACTGAAGCTTTCTTT. Translated, it gives CASRVPRDSTEAFF.

This chain connects TRBV2 to TRBJ1-1; D call uncertain. The germline V gene encodes CDR1 SNHLY and CDR2 FYNNEI. V was shortened by 2 bases and J by 6 bases, with 7 bases between the two germline ends. The CDR3 has 12 residues. In DNA, the CDR3 is TGTGCCAGCAGTGAAAACAGACCTGAAGCTTTCTTT. This codes for CASSENRPEAFF.

For this clonotype: This may arise from a read error, as a much more abundant clone is one base away. J is TRBJ2-7 and V is TRBV10-2; D remains ambiguous. The CDR3 totals 13 residues. V lost 7 bases to trimming and J lost 2 bases, with 12 bases between them. From germline, CDR1 is WSHSY and CDR2 SAAADI. Written as DNA, the CDR3 is TGCGCCAGCATGAAGGACGGAACCTACGAGCAGTACTTC. Amino acids: CASMKDGTYEQYF.

On this clonotype: Germline is not matched at one junction end, which may reflect a read error. This chain uses TRBV12-3 or TRBV12-4 with TRBJ2-7; 10 bases line up with TRBD2. The length of the CDR3 is 13 residues. For the CDR3, the DNA is TGTGCCAGCAGGACTAGCGGGTACTACGGGCAGTACTTC. This translates into CASRTSGYYGQYF.

This clonotype showed up just once. One end of the junction varies from germline; a read error may be responsible. The rearrangement uses TRBV13 and TRBJ1-1; TRBD1 is a possible D gene (6 bases). Germline values: CDR1 PRHDT, CDR2 FYEKMQ (reference sequence). This CDR3 has 14 amino acids. Here the CDR3 reads CVSSTREGGTEAFF. DNA for the CDR3: TGTGTCAGCAGCACCCGGGAGGGGGGCACTGAAGCTTTCTTT.

This clonotype appeared many times. The CDR3 region has the DNA TGCAGCGTTGCCTCGGACAGGGTCTATGGCTACACCTTC. This codes for CSVASDRVYGYTF. This chain uses TRBV29-1 with TRBJ1-2; 8 positions match TRBD1. The CDR3 has 13 residues. Germline V lookup: CDR1 SQVTM, CDR2 ANQGSEA. The J segment lost 4 bases and the V segment lost 4 bases, leaving 5 bases of the junction unmatched.

There are many counts of this clonotype. This chain connects TRBV15 to TRBJ1-1; D is possibly TRBD1 (6 bases). CDR1 LNHNV and CDR2 YYDKDF come from the germline V gene (reference sequence). This CDR3 is 14 amino acids long. V lost 5 bases, J lost 7 bases, and 17 bases lay in between. CDR3 sequence reads: CATSPRGGRDEAFF. The CDR3 DNA reads TGTGCCACCAGCCCGAGAGGGGGGCGGGATGAAGCTTTCTTT.

This chain links TRBV29-1 with TRBJ2-7; tentative D call: TRBD1 (6 bases). The V end was cut by 8 bases, the J end by 3 bases, with 17 bases between. CDR1 SQVTM and CDR2 ANQGSEA come from the germline V gene. This CDR3 has 13 amino acids. CDR3 DNA: TGCAGCACCCACAAGGGGGTTCTCTACGAGCAGTACTTC. The encoded protein is CSTHKGVLYEQYF.